These 32 T cell receptor beta chains originate from one sample sequenced in a study of T cells after yellow fever vaccination. Each CDR3 protein gets one entry after TCRdb re-called the 5' RACE reads with MiXCR. The table lists roughly 330,000 distinct CDR3 sequences, around 6.8% of them singletons. The input for sequencing was PBMCs, taken roughly 45 days after the first yellow fever vaccination. Source of these receptors: a man aged 18 to 29 who received the YFV17D yellow fever vaccine.

J is TRBJ1-2 and V is TRBV5-1; D is unclear. Germline CDR1 and CDR2: SGHRS and YFSETQ. This CDR3 spans 13 amino acids. V was shortened by 1 base and J by 6 bases, with 10 bases between the two germline ends. This chain's CDR3 is CASSLTSRDGYTF. CDR3 nucleotide sequence: TGCGCCAGCAGCTTGACCTCACGGGATGGCTACACCTTC.

This clonotype was counted at least ten times. The chain recombines TRBV3-1 with TRBJ1-1; D is possibly TRBD1 (5 bases). There are 14 residues in the CDR3. Trimming took 1 base from V and 1 from J, leaving 7 bases between them. The germline V gene has CDR1 LGHDT and CDR2 YNNKEL (reference sequence). The chain's CDR3 is CASSQVGGNTEAFF. The CDR3 DNA is TGTGCCAGCAGCCAAGTGGGGGGGAACACTGAAGCTTTCTTT.

This clonotype was recorded a few times. This rearrangement joins TRBV4-3 to TRBJ2-7, with D possibly matching TRBD2 (6 bases). CDR3 size: 14 residues. Deletions cut 1 base from V and 6 bases from J, with 13 bases between. CDR1 and CDR2 from the germline V gene are LGHNA and YSLEER. The CDR3 loop is CASSQVGGLGEQYF. The DNA for the CDR3 is TGCGCCAGCAGCCAAGTGGGGGGTTTGGGCGAGCAGTACTTC.

The chain recombines TRBV12-3 or TRBV12-4 with TRBJ1-2, with D unclear. The V end was cut by 3 bases, the J end by 8 bases, with 7 bases between. The CDR3 has 11 amino acids. The CDR3 nucleotides are TGTGCCAGCAGTTTTGGGCCGGGCTACACCTTC. Protein sequence: CASSFGPGYTF.

This clonotype was recorded at least ten times. The rearrangement links TRBV7-9 to TRBJ2-3; D gene unclear. The V gene lost 0 bases and the J gene lost 6 bases, with 16 bases spanning the gap. The CDR3 consists of 16 residues. Looked up from germline, CDR1 is SEHNR and CDR2 is FQNEAQ (reference sequence). DNA of the CDR3: TGTGCCAGCAGCTTAGCGCGGCAGGTACAAGCCGATACGCAGTATTTT. It is translated as CASSLARQVQADTQYF.

The table lists this clonotype with a few counts. The chain is built from TRBV4-2 and TRBJ2-2; TRBD2 aligns across 8 bases. The CDR3 runs 17 residues. The V and J ends lost 0 bases and 6 bases, in that order; junction bases with no gene match: 9. Germline CDR1 LGHNA, CDR2 YNFKEQ. The DNA for the CDR3 is TGTGCCAGCAGCCAAGATTTATCGGGGGGGTACGCCGGGGAGCTGTTTTTT. It translates to CASSQDLSGGYAGELFF.

CDR3 residues: CASSLIGGPGNEQYF. CDR3 DNA sequence: TGTGCCAGCAGTTTAATCGGGGGGCCGGGCAACGAGCAGTACTTC. The chain links TRBV6-5 to TRBJ2-7, with a weak D call TRBD2 (7 bases). The CDR3 is 15 residues long. Trimming removed 4 bases at V and 5 bases at J, with 18 bases between. Germline CDR1 reads MNHEY; CDR2 reads SVGAGI.

This clonotype has just a few counts. This chain's CDR3 is CSARAGGGQPQHF. CDR3 bases: TGCAGTGCTAGAGCCGGTGGTGGTCAGCCCCAGCATTTT. The chain carries TRBV20-1 and TRBJ1-5; D is unclear. The CDR3 covers 13 residues. The V gene's germline CDR1 is DFQATT and CDR2 SNEGSKA (reference sequence). V was trimmed by 1 base and J by 6 bases, leaving 10 bases between them.

This clonotype showed up just a few times. V usage is TRBV5-1 and J usage is TRBJ1-5; D gene ambiguous. Looked up from germline, CDR1 is SGHRS and CDR2 is YFSETQ. V was pared by 4 bases and J by 4 bases, with 15 bases between. This CDR3 has 15 amino acids. The CDR3 DNA sequence: TGCGCCAGCAGCCAAAGTGGGGAGGGTAATCAGCCCCAGCATTTT. Encoded protein: CASSQSGEGNQPQHF.

There are a few counts of this clonotype. The chain has TRBV5-1 and TRBJ2-3; a possible D gene is TRBD1 (5 bases). Germline V gene sequence: CDR1 SGHRS, CDR2 YFSETQ. The germline V and J ends were trimmed by 0 bases and 3 bases, with 14 bases remaining between them. The CDR3 spans 16 residues. The CDR3 sequence is CASSLVLRERTDTQYF. CDR3 DNA: TGCGCCAGCAGCTTGGTTCTCAGGGAAAGAACAGATACGCAGTATTTT.

The chain has TRBV5-1 and TRBJ2-7; 10 bases are a match to TRBD2. V lost 5 bases, J lost 3 bases, and 8 bases stayed unmatched. Looked up from germline, CDR1 is SGHRS and CDR2 is YFSETQ. The CDR3 is made up of 15 amino acids. CDR3 loop: CASRLTSGDFYEQYF. The CDR3 nucleotides read TGCGCCAGCAGGCTTACTAGCGGGGATTTCTACGAGCAGTACTTC.

This chain uses TRBV6-1 with TRBJ1-2; no clear D gene. The CDR3 runs 13 residues. Germline CDR1 is MNHNS and CDR2 is SASEGT. V was shortened by 6 bases and J by 8 bases, with 16 bases between the two germline ends. The CDR3 nucleotides are TGTGCCAGCAGGTTGATTAACCTTGGGGGCTACACCTTC. This sequence encodes CASRLINLGGYTF.

The chain employs TRBV12-5 and TRBJ2-7; no clear D. The CDR3 totals 12 residues. The ends were cut back, 3 bases at V and 3 bases at J, with 6 bases in the middle. Per germline, CDR1 LGHNT and CDR2 FRNRAP. The DNA of the CDR3 is TGTGCTAGTGGTTTTGAGCACTACGAGCAGTACTTC. Its protein product is CASGFEHYEQYF.

J is TRBJ2-1 and V is TRBV7-3; 7 bases are shared with TRBD1. CDR1 is SGHTA, CDR2 FQGTGA, per germline. J was trimmed by 9 bases and V by 4 bases; bases with no gene match: 9. The CDR3 is made up of 14 amino acids. CDR3 residues: CASSYEGGVGEQFF. The CDR3 bases are TGTGCCAGCAGCTACGAAGGGGGCGTGGGTGAGCAGTTCTTC. Drawing the rest from reference TRBV7-3 and TRBJ2-1, the complete variable domain is GAGVSQTPSNKVTEKGKYVELRCDPISGHTALYWYRQSLGQGPEFLIYFQGTGAADDSGLPNDRFFAVRPEGSVSTLKIQRTERGDSAVYLCASSYEGGVGEQFFGPGTRLTVL.

This rearrangement joins TRBV7-7 to TRBJ2-3, with 10 bases identical to TRBD2. Trimming at V came to 1 base and at J to 4 bases, leaving 5 bases not matched to a gene. This CDR3 is 16 amino acids long. Germline lookup yields CDR1 SSHAT and CDR2 FNYEAQ (reference sequence). CDR3 sequence reads: CASSLGASGGADTQYF. The CDR3 nucleotides are TGTGCCAGCAGCTTAGGGGCTAGCGGGGGTGCAGATACGCAGTATTTT.

To note about this clonotype: One end of the junction is discordant with germline, which a read error may explain. V and J are TRBV7-9 and TRBJ1-4; possible D gene TRBD1, 5 bases. There are 13 residues in the CDR3. From germline, CDR1 is SEHNR and CDR2 FQNEAQ (reference sequence). This chain's CDR3 is CASSLAAGGKLFF. Here the CDR3 DNA reads TGTGCCAGCAGCCTAGCCGCCGGGGGAAAACTGTTTTTT.

This clonotype came up many times. The chain is built from TRBV11-2 and TRBJ2-7, with TRBD1 identical over 7 bases. The CDR3 loop spans 15 amino acids. Germline CDR1 and CDR2: SGHAT and FQNNGV. V shed 1 base, J shed 1 base, and the junction held 4 bases outside the gene matches. The CDR3 sequence is CASSLGGTVSYEQYF. The CDR3 DNA sequence: TGTGCCAGCAGCTTAGGGGGGACAGTGTCCTACGAGCAGTACTTC.

The chain recombines TRBV6-5 with TRBJ2-3; D tentatively fits TRBD1 or TRBD2 (5 bases each). The CDR3 extends over 12 amino acids. Per germline, CDR1 MNHEY and CDR2 SVGAGI. V lost 7 bases and J lost 3, with 8 bases in between. The CDR3 DNA is TGTGCCAGCAAGGGGACGACAGATACGCAGTATTTT. It is translated as CASKGTTDTQYF.

The V call is TRBV3-1, the J call TRBJ1-1; possible D gene TRBD1, 6 bases. V lost 0 bases, J lost 5 bases, and 16 bases lay in between. The CDR3 has 16 amino acids. The germline V gene has CDR1 LGHDT and CDR2 YNNKEL (reference sequence). CDR3 residues: CASSQDTSGGRTEAFF. As DNA, the CDR3 is TGTGCCAGCAGCCAAGATACTAGTGGGGGGCGGACTGAAGCTTTCTTT.

This clonotype occurred many times. The rearrangement uses TRBV7-9 and TRBJ2-7; 11 bases are shared with TRBD1. The CDR3 is made up of 15 amino acids. The V gene end was trimmed by 5 bases and the J gene end by 5 bases; junction bases not matched to a gene: 8. Germline loops: CDR1 SEHNR, CDR2 FQNEAQ (reference sequence). The CDR3 DNA reads as TGTGCCAGCAGCCTTGGGACAGGGGGAGCCGACGAGCAGTACTTC. Translating it yields CASSLGTGGADEQYF.

V usage is TRBV7-6 and J usage is TRBJ2-1, with D tentatively TRBD2 (5 bases). V shed 3 bases and J shed 8 bases, with 11 bases lying between them. The length of the CDR3 is 13 residues. Looked up from germline, CDR1 is SGHVS and CDR2 is FNYEAQ. CDR3 in amino acids: CASSLDLGDEQFF. The CDR3 DNA reads as TGTGCCAGCAGCTTGGACCTCGGGGATGAGCAGTTCTTC.

V usage is TRBV4-3 and J usage is TRBJ2-7; D not resolved. CDR3 length: 15 amino acids. V lost 1 base, J lost 3 bases, and 13 bases lay in between. Germline values: CDR1 LGHNA, CDR2 YSLEER. The CDR3 DNA sequence: TGCGCCAGCAGCCAAGGGACCGGATACCTCTACGAGCAGTACTTC. This codes for CASSQGTGYLYEQYF.

The sample holds many counts of this clonotype. V usage is TRBV9 and J usage is TRBJ2-7; D is possibly TRBD1 or TRBD2 (5 bases each). CDR3 size: 14 residues. Germline loops: CDR1 SGDLS, CDR2 YYNGEE. Trimming removed 4 bases at V and 0 bases at J, with 11 bases between. CDR3 in amino acids: CASSTAGSSYEQYF. The CDR3 nucleotides read TGTGCCAGCAGCACCGCAGGGAGCTCCTACGAGCAGTACTTC.

This clonotype was counted between two and nine times. The rearrangement joins TRBV12-3 or TRBV12-4 to TRBJ1-2, with 9 bases lining up with TRBD1. The CDR3 contains 13 residues. The V and J ends lost 5 bases and 10 bases, in that order; junction bases with no gene match: 8. The CDR3 nucleotides read TGTGCCAGCAGTCCAGGGACAGGGAATATCTACACCTTC. Amino acid sequence: CASSPGTGNIYTF.

The chain uses TRBV7-6 and TRBJ2-1; tentative D call: TRBD1 (5 bases). V lost 6 bases to trimming and J lost 4 bases, with 19 bases between them. CDR1 SGHVS and CDR2 FNYEAQ come from the germline V gene. This CDR3 is built from 16 residues. The CDR3 region is CASSSLGVRSYNEQFF. In DNA, the CDR3 is TGTGCCAGCAGTTCGCTAGGGGTCCGGAGTTACAATGAGCAGTTCTTC.

The gene calls are TRBV7-9 and TRBJ2-1; TRBD2 matches 12 bases. This CDR3 has 17 amino acids. V gave up 5 bases and J gave up 5 bases; unmatched junction bases: 10. Germline V gene data show CDR1 as SEHNR and CDR2 as FQNEAQ (reference sequence). The CDR3 loop is CASSRLAGEKGDNEQFF. CDR3 in DNA: TGTGCCAGCAGCCGACTAGCGGGGGAAAAGGGCGACAATGAGCAGTTCTTC.

This chain links TRBV7-2 with TRBJ2-1; 9 bases agree with TRBD1. CDR1 SGHTA and CDR2 FQGNSA come from the germline V gene. This CDR3 spans 16 amino acids. V lost 2 bases and J lost 6; bases outside the gene matches: 8. In DNA form, the CDR3 reads TGTGCCAGCAGCTTATCTCCGGGACAGGGCTTCAATGAGCAGTTCTTC. Its translation: CASSLSPGQGFNEQFF. Drawing the rest from reference TRBV7-2 and TRBJ2-1, the complete variable domain is GAGVSQSPSNKVTEKGKDVELRCDPISGHTALYWYRQSLGQGLEFLIYFQGNSAPDKSGLPSDRFSAERTGGSVSTLTIQRTQQEDSAVYLCASSLSPGQGFNEQFFGPGTRLTVL.

In this sample, this clonotype turned up a few times. The chain is built from TRBV7-3 and TRBJ2-7, with D perhaps matching TRBD1 (8 bases). The germline CDR1 and CDR2 sequences are SGHTA and FQGTGA. This CDR3 is built from 17 residues. Trimming shortened V by 5 bases and J by 9 bases, and 29 bases separated the two germline ends. The CDR3 bases are TGTGCCAGCAGCCCCCTAGGATCGACAGGGGAGGGCTGTCCGCAGTACGTC. This gives the protein CASSPLGSTGEGCPQYV.

This clonotype was detected only a few times. This chain connects TRBV7-3 to TRBJ2-3, with TRBD2 identical over 8 bases. This CDR3 comprises 18 residues. V lost 5 bases and J lost 2; bases outside the gene matches: 15. The germline V gene encodes CDR1 SGHTA and CDR2 FQGTGA. The CDR3 is CASSRKGGIAGPTDTQYF. CDR3 bases: TGTGCCAGCAGCAGAAAAGGGGGGATAGCGGGGCCCACAGATACGCAGTATTTT. The full variable domain, in which reference TRBV7-3 and TRBJ2-3 provide the parts outside the CDR3, is GAGVSQTPSNKVTEKGKYVELRCDPISGHTALYWYRQSLGQGPEFLIYFQGTGAADDSGLPNDRFFAVRPEGSVSTLKIQRTERGDSAVYLCASSRKGGIAGPTDTQYFGPGTRLTVL.

The table lists this clonotype with many counts. V and J are TRBV7-9 and TRBJ2-7; the D gene is possibly TRBD1 (6 bases). Germline CDR1 is SEHNR and CDR2 is FQNEAQ (reference sequence). CDR3 length: 13 amino acids. The germline V and J ends were trimmed by 1 base and 4 bases, with 8 bases remaining between them. The DNA for the CDR3 is TGTGCCAGCAGCTTAGGGGACACGTACGAGCAGTACGTC. Amino acids: CASSLGDTYEQYV.

The rearrangement links TRBV5-1 to TRBJ2-7; the D is unclear. V dropped 3 bases and J dropped 3 bases, with 19 bases sitting between them. The CDR3 is 16 residues long. Germline CDR1 SGHRS, CDR2 YFSETQ. Here the CDR3 reads CASSSPGSQRNYEQYF. CDR3 DNA: TGCGCCAGCAGCTCCCCCGGGTCGCAGAGGAACTACGAGCAGTACTTC.

J is TRBJ2-7 and V is TRBV20-1; 9 bases are a match to TRBD1. The CDR3 covers 15 residues. Germline lookup yields CDR1 DFQATT and CDR2 SNEGSKA (reference sequence). V shed 0 bases, J shed 0 bases, and the junction held 3 bases outside the gene matches. CDR3 residues: CSAREGDRASYEQYF. Here the CDR3 DNA reads TGCAGTGCTAGAGAAGGGGACAGGGCCTCCTACGAGCAGTACTTC.